This T cell receptor (beta chain) was found in a study of shared clonotypes between healthy human individuals. V lost 1 base to trimming and J lost 6 bases; unmatched junction nucleotides: 3. Germline assignment: CDR1 SNHLY and CDR2 FYNNEI. The CDR3 contains 14 residues. Clones were read by immunoSEQ multiplex PCR, and TCRdb kept only the in-frame ones, dropping some. The sample lists approximately 2.1 million clones; roughly 93% were seen once. The sample comprised naive CD4+ T cells from PBMCs. Subset defined: CD45RA+ positively selected. The clonotype originates from a man aged 18 to 29 in good health. Some clones in this sample may be carry-over from other donors' samples. This chain connects TRBV2 to TRBJ2-7; 10 bases match TRBD2. The CDR3 protein is CASSEGASGSEQYF. CDR3 nucleotides: TGTGCCAGCAGTGAAGGGGCTAGCGGGAGCGAGCAGTACTTC.